A selection of T cell receptor beta chains follows, all from one sample in a study of OX40 agonist ivuxolimab in advanced cancers. Assay: immunoSEQ multiplex PCR; the TCRdb copy retains only in-frame clones and omits some. This repertoire shows 100,000 to 150,000 clones, 75% to 95% found once; its top ten account for 0.85% to 1.4%. The sample in question was CD4+ or CD8+ T cells sorted from blood, obtained in a trial of the OX40 agonist ivuxolimab. The receptors derive from an adult with an advanced solid tumor such as melanoma, head and neck, liver or kidney cancer. The CDR3 runs from the conserved cysteine through the conserved F or W. D genes are given only for firm matches. Size tells how often a clone was seen (once, few, many) or the class of an expanded clone, and some rows leave it out.

NA NA TRBJ1-3 TRBV28 12 CASSYAGNTIYF TGTGCCAGCAGTTACGCGGGGAACACCATATATTTT
NA NA TRBJ2-3 TRBV5-4 16 CASSPILAASTDTQYF TGTGCCAGCAGCCCGATACTAGCTGCTAGCACAGATACGCAGTATTTT
TRBD2 NA TRBJ2-3 TRBV28 18 CASSLPSGRAGGTDTQYF TGTGCCAGCAGTTTACCTAGCGGGAGGGCCGGGGGCACAGATACGCAGTATTTT
TRBD1 NA TRBJ1-2 TRBV19 14 CASSIKVTGLGYTF TGTGCCAGTAGTATTAAGGTGACAGGGTTAGGCTACACCTTC
NA NA TRBJ1-1 TRBV6-1 14 CASSDAGLNTEAFF TGTGCCAGCAGTGACGCCGGCCTGAACACTGAAGCTTTCTTT
TRBD1 once TRBJ1-6 TRBV19 15 CASSIAGTVNSPLHF TGTGCCAGTAGTATAGCCGGGACAGTTAATTCACCCCTCCACTTT
TRBD1 once TRBJ2-7 TRBV7-2 14 CASSLKTGSYEQYF TGTGCCAGCAGCTTAAAGACAGGGTCCTACGAGCAGTACTTC
NA NA TRBJ2-3 TRBV5-1 14 CASSLVDGTDTQYF TGCGCCAGCAGCTTAGTCGACGGCACAGATACGCAGTATTTT
NA NA TRBJ2-7 TRBV15 15 CATSRFGTTLNEQYF TGTGCCACCAGCAGATTTGGGACAACTCTCAACGAGCAGTACTTC
NA NA TRBJ1-5 TRBV10-3 15 CAISESGAANQPQHF TGTGCCATCAGTGAGTCGGGGGCGGCCAATCAGCCCCAGCATTTT
TRBD2 NA TRBJ2-5 TRBV12-5 17 CASGLVLAGGPGETQYF TGTGCTAGTGGTTTGGTGTTAGCGGGAGGGCCGGGGGAGACCCAGTACTTC
NA NA TRBJ1-5 TRBV28 15 CASSLAEHWVQPQHF TGTGCCAGCAGTTTGGCGGAACATTGGGTACAGCCCCAGCATTTT
TRBD2 NA TRBJ2-1 TRBV4-2 21 CASSQDWGGRAIFRPTIEQFF TGTGCCAGCAGCCAAGATTGGGGAGGGAGGGCCATCTTTCGGCCGACAATTGAGCAGTTCTTC
NA NA TRBJ1-5 TRBV5-5 14 CASSLGQSYQPQHF TGTGCCAGCAGCTTAGGACAGTCTTATCAGCCCCAGCATTTT
NA NA TRBJ2-1 TRBV7-2 12 CASSQYGNEQFF TGTGCCAGCAGCCAATATGGCAATGAGCAGTTCTTC
TRBD2 NA TRBJ2-3 TRBV5-1 16 CASSLEGLAGTDTQYF TGCGCCAGCAGCTTGGAAGGACTAGCGGGAACAGATACGCAGTATTTT
NA NA TRBJ2-7 TRBV11-2 12 CASSSGTSEQYF TGTGCCAGCAGCTCTGGGACATCGGAGCAGTACTTC
NA NA TRBJ2-2 TRBV6-5 12 CASSPWPGELFF TGTGCCAGCAGTCCCTGGCCCGGGGAGCTGTTTTTT
TRBD2 NA TRBJ2-3 TRBV9 19 CASSVEGTSGYSSADTQYF TGTGCCAGCAGCGTAGAAGGGACTAGCGGGTACTCTAGCGCAGATACGCAGTATTTT
NA NA TRBJ2-1 TRBV19 15 CASRRGSTEGNEQFF TGTGCCAGTAGAAGAGGGAGCACCGAGGGCAATGAGCAGTTCTTC
NA NA TRBJ1-5 TRBV5-6 13 CASSIDSAGAQHF TGTGCCAGCAGCATTGACAGTGCCGGGGCCCAGCATTTT
NA NA TRBJ2-3 TRBV11-2 12 CASSLGTDTQYF TGTGCCAGCAGCCTCGGCACAGATACGCAGTATTTT
TRBD1 NA TRBJ1-2 TRBV5-1 18 CASSLFRGTGNRDYGYTF TGCGCCAGCAGCTTGTTTAGGGGGACAGGCAACCGTGACTATGGCTACACCTTC
TRBD1 few TRBJ2-1 TRBV5-1 15 CASSLSGTGSNEQFF TGCGCCAGCAGCTTGTCCGGGACAGGGAGCAATGAGCAGTTCTTC
NA NA TRBJ1-6 TRBV18 14 CASSPQGREGALHF TGTGCCAGCTCACCCCAGGGTAGGGAAGGCGCCCTCCACTTT
NA once TRBJ1-4 TRBV2 13 CASSGQMNEKLFF TGTGCCAGCAGCGGACAGATGAATGAAAAACTGTTTTTT
TRBD2 NA TRBJ2-1 TRBV19 16 CASSSGVAGWLDEQFF TGTGCCAGTAGTAGCGGGGTAGCGGGGTGGTTGGATGAGCAGTTCTTC
TRBD1 NA TRBJ1-2 TRBV9 14 CASSKGQGARGYTF TGTGCCAGCAGCAAGGGACAGGGGGCTCGTGGCTACACCTTC
TRBD2 NA TRBJ2-1 TRBV5-1 16 CASLPVESGGGNEQFF TGCGCCAGCCTCCCAGTGGAGTCGGGAGGGGGCAATGAGCAGTTCTTC
NA NA TRBJ2-7 TRBV19 16 CASSISSGKGPNEQYF TGTGCCAGTAGTATATCATCGGGTAAAGGGCCTAACGAGCAGTACTTC
TRBD1 few TRBJ1-1 TRBV25-1 14 CASSETGGSTEAFF TGTGCCAGCAGTGAGACAGGGGGTTCGACTGAAGCTTTCTTT
NA NA TRBJ1-1 TRBV5-4 14 CASSLEGLNTEAFF TGTGCCAGCAGCTTGGAAGGCTTGAACACTGAAGCTTTCTTT
NA NA TRBJ1-5 TRBV30 14 CAWSQAMGNQPQHF TGTGCCTGGAGTCAGGCAATGGGCAATCAGCCCCAGCATTTT
TRBD1 NA TRBJ2-4 TRBV2 19 CASSEATGTENLAKNIQYF TGTGCCAGCAGTGAAGCCACCGGGACAGAAAACCTAGCCAAAAACATTCAGTACTTC
NA NA TRBJ2-1 TRBV9 15 CASSVDGTLYNEQFF TGTGCCAGCAGCGTAGACGGGACTCTCTACAATGAGCAGTTCTTC
NA NA TRBJ1-2 TRBV6-5 15 CASSYSGAAAYGYTF TGTGCCAGCAGTTACTCTGGGGCCGCCGCCTATGGCTACACCTTC
NA NA TRBJ1-5 TRBV18 16 CASSPQGVYSNQPQHF TGTGCCAGCTCACCACAGGGGGTGTATAGCAATCAGCCCCAGCATTTT
TRBD1 once TRBJ1-4 TRBV2 15 CASSEGTGLSEKLFF TGTGCCAGCAGTGAAGGGACAGGGTTGAGTGAAAAACTGTTTTTT
NA NA TRBJ1-2 TRBV6-5 13 CASSYRTFYGYTF TGTGCCAGCAGTTACAGGACATTCTATGGCTACACCTTC
NA once TRBJ1-5 TRBV28 12 CASSRGTPPQHF TGTGCCAGCAGCCGGGGTACTCCGCCCCAGCATTTT